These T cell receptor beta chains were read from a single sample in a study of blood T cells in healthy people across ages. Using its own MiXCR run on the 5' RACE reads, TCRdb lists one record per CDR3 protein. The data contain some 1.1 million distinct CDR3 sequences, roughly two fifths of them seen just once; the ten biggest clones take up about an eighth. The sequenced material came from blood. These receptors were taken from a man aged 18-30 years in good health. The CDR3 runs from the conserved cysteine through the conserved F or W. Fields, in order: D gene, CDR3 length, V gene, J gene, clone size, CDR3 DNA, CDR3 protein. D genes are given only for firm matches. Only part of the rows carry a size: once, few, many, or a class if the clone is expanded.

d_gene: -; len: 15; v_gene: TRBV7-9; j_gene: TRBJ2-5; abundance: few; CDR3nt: TGTGCCAGCAGCTTAGGCTTTGGGCAGCAAGAGACCCAGTACTTC; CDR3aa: CASSLGFGQQETQYF
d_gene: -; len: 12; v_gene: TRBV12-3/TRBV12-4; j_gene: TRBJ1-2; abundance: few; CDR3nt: TGTGCCAGCAGTTGGGGCTTCTATGGCTACACCTTC; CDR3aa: CASSWGFYGYTF
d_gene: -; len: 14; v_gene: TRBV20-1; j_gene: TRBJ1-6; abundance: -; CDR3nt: TGCAGTGCTAGAGATACTTCGGGAAGTTCACCCCTCCACTTT; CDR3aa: CSARDTSGSSPLHF
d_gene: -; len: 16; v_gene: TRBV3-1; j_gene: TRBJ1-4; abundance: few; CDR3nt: TGTGCCAGCAGCCAAGAAGTCCCGGGTTTTAATGAAAAACTGTTTTTT; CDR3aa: CASSQEVPGFNEKLFF
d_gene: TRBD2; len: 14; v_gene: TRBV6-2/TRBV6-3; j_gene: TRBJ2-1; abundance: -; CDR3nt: TGTGCCAGCAAACTTAGCGGGGGCCGAGGGTGGCAGTTCTTC; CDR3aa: CASKLSGGRGWQFF
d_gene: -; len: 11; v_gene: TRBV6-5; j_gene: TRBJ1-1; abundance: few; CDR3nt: TGTGCCAGCAGCCGTCTAGGTGAAGCTTTCTTT; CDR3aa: CASSRLGEAFF
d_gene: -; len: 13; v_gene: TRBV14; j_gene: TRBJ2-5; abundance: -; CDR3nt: TGTGCCAGCAGCCAAGATACCCAAGAGACCCAGTACTTC; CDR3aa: CASSQDTQETQYF
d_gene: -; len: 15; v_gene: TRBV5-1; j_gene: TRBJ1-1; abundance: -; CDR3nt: TGCGCCAGCAGCTGGACTCCGGGGGTAAACACTGAAGCTTTCTTT; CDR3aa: CASSWTPGVNTEAFF
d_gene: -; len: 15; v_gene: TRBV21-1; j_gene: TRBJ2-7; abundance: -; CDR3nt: TGCGCCAGCAGCCAAGTAGCGGGGGCGAGCTACGAGCAGTACTTC; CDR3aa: CASSQVAGASYEQYF
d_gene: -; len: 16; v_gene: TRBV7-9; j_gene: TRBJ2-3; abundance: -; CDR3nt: TGTGCCAGCAGCTCCCCACCGGGACACTACACAGATACGCAGTATTTT; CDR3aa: CASSSPPGHYTDTQYF
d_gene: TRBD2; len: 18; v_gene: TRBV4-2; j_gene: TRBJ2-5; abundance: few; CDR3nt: TGTGCCAGCAGCCAAGATGGGCCTAGCGGGGGGCAACAAGAGACCCAGTACTTC; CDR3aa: CASSQDGPSGGQQETQYF
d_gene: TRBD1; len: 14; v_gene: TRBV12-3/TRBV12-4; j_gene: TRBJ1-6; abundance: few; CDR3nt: TGTGCCAGCAGAGAACAGGGGGCAAATTCACCCCTCCACTTT; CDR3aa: CASREQGANSPLHF
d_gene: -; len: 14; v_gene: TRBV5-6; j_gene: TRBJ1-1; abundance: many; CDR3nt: TGTGCCAGCAGCTTGGGACAGATTAACACTGAAGCTTTCTTT; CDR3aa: CASSLGQINTEAFF
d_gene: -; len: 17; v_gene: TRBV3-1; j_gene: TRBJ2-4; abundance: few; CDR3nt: TGTGCCAGCAGCCAAGATGCAGGGGCGACGGCCAAAAACATTCAGTACTTC; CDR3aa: CASSQDAGATAKNIQYF
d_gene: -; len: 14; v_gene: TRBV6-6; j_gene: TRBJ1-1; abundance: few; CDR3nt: TGTGCCAGCAGTTCCTCGGCCAGGGGCCGTGAAGCTTTCTTT; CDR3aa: CASSSSARGREAFF
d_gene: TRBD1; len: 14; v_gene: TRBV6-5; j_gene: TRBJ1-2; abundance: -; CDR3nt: TGCCATTTCGATCCGGGACAGGGGAAGAATGGCTACACCTTC; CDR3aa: CHFDPGQGKNGYTF
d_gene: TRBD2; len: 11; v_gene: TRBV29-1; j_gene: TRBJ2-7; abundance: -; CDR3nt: TGCAGCCTCCGCCGGGGGGACGAGCAGTACTTC; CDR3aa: CSLRRGDEQYF
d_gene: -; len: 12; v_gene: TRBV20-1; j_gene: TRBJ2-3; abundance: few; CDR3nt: TGCAGTGCTAGTATTCAGGGAAATACGCAGTATTTT; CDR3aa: CSASIQGNTQYF
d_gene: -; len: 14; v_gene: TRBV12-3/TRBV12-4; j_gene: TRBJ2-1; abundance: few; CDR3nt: TGTGCCAGCAGTTTGGTAAGCCGAGACAATGAGCAGTTCTTC; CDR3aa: CASSLVSRDNEQFF
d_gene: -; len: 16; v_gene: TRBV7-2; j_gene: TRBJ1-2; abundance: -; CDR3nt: TGTGCCAGCGGCTTAAATGTTGGTTTACGCCGAACACCTCACACCTTC; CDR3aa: CASGLNVGLRRTPHTF
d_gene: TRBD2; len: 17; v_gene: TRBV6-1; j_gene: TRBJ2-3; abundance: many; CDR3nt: TGTGCCAGCAGCTCCCCCGGACTAGCGGGGGGGACAGATACGCAGTATTTT; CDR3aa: CASSSPGLAGGTDTQYF
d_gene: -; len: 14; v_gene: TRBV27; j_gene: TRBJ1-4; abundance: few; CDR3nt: TGTGCCAGCAGTAGGAGCTGGGGTAATGAAAAACTGTTTTTT; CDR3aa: CASSRSWGNEKLFF
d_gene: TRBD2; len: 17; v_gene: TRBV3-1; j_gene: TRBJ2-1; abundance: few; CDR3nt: TGTGCCAGCAGCCAAGATTGCCTAGCGGGGGGGTACAATGAGCAGTTCTTC; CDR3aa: CASSQDCLAGGYNEQFF
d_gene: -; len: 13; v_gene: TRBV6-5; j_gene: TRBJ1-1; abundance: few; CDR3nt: TGTGCCAGCAGTTCCGGGGAGAACACTGAAGCTTTCTTT; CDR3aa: CASSSGENTEAFF
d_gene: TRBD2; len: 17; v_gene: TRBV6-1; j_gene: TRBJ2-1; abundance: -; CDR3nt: TGTGCCAGCAGCCGAATGATTAGCGGGGGGTCCCAAGATACGCAGTTCTTC; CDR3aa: CASSRMISGGSQDTQFF
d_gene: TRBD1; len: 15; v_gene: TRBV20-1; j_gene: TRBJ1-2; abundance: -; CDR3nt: TGCAGTGCTCGCAGGGCGGGACAGAGTAACTATGGCTACGCCTTC; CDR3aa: CSARRAGQSNYGYAF
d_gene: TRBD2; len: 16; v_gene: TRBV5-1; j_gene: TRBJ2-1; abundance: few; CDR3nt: TGCGCCAGCAGACGGACTAGCGGCAGCTCCTACAATGAGCAGTTCTTC; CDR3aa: CASRRTSGSSYNEQFF
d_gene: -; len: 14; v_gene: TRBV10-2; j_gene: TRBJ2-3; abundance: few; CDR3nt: TGCGCCAGCAGTGAAATCAGGGTGGACGATACGCAGTATTTT; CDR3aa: CASSEIRVDDTQYF
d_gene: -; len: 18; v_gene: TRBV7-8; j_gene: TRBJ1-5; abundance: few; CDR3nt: TGTGCCAGCAGCTTAGATTCGGGCAGCTACTTTAGCAATCAGCCCCAGCATTTT; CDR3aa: CASSLDSGSYFSNQPQHF
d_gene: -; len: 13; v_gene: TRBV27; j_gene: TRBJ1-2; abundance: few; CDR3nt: TGTGCCAGCCGCCCTCGGTCTGATTATGGCTACACCTTC; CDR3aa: CASRPRSDYGYTF
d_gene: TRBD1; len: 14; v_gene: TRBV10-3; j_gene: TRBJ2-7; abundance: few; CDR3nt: TGTGCCATCAAAATGGACAGGTCCTCCTACGAGCAGTACTTC; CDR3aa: CAIKMDRSSYEQYF
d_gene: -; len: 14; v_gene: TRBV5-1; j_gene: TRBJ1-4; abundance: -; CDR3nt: TGCGCCAGCAGCTTGACCGGGGGCCAGGGAAAACTGTTTTTT; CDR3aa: CASSLTGGQGKLFF
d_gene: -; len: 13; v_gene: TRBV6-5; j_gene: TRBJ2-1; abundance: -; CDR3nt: TGTGCCAGCAGCCGACAGGATTTCAATGGGCAGTTCTTC; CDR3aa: CASSRQDFNGQFF
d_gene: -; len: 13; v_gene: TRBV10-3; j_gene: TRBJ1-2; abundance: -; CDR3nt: TGTGCCATCAGTGAACCGAACAGCTATGGCTACACCTTC; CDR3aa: CAISEPNSYGYTF
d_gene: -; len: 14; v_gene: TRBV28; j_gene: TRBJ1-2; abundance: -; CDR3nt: TGTGCCAGCAGTTTAGGGGGACGGAGCACTGGCTACACCTTC; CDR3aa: CASSLGGRSTGYTF
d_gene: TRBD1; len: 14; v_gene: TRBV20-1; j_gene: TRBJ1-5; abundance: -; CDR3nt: TGCAGTGCTAGACAGGGGGACAATAATCAGCCCCAGCATTTT; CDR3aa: CSARQGDNNQPQHF
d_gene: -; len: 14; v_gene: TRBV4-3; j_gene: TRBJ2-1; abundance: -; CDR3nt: TGCGCCAGCAGCCCGCGGCTCTCCTACAATGAGCAGTTCTTC; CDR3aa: CASSPRLSYNEQFF
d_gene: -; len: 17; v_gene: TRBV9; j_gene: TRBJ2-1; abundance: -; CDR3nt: TGTGCCAGCAGCGTAGACCGGGGGCAGACTTCTTACAATGAGCAGTTCTTC; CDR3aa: CASSVDRGQTSYNEQFF
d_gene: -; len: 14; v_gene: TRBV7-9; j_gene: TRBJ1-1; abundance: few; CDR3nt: TGTGCCAGCAGCTTAGTGGAGAAAGGCACTGAAGCTTTCTTT; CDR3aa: CASSLVEKGTEAFF
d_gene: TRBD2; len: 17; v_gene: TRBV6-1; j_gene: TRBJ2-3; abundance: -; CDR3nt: TGTGCCAGCTCTCGGGCCGGGCTAGCGGGAGTCACAGATACGCAGTATTTT; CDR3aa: CASSRAGLAGVTDTQYF
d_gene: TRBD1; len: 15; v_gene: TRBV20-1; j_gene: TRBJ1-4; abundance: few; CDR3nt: TGCAGTGCTAGAGGTTACGACAGGGTAGGAGAAAAACTGTTTTTT; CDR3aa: CSARGYDRVGEKLFF
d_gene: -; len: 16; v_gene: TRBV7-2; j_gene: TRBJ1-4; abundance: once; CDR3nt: TGTGCCAGCAGCTTAAGGCGGGACACAGCTAATGAAAAACTGTTTTTT; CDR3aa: CASSLRRDTANEKLFF
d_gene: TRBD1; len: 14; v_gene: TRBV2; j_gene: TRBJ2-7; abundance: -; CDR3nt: TGTGCCAGCAGGGGGACAGGCTCCTACAATGAGCAGTACTTC; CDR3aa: CASRGTGSYNEQYF
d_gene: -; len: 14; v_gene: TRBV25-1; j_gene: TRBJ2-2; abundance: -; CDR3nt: TGTGCCAGCATGAGGGGAGAAAACACCGGGGAGCTGTTTTTT; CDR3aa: CASMRGENTGELFF
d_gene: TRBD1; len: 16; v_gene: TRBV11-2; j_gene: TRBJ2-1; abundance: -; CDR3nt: TGTGCCAGCAGCTTAGTCAGGGGGCCCTACTACAATGAGCAGTTCTTC; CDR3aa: CASSLVRGPYYNEQFF
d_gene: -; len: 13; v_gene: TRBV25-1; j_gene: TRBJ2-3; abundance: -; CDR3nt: TGTGTCAGCAGCTTCGGGTCCACAGATACGCAGTATTTT; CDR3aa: CVSSFGSTDTQYF
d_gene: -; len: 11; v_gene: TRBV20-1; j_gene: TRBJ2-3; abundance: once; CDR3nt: TGCACTGGACTACTCACAGATACGCAGTATTTT; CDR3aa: CTGLLTDTQYF
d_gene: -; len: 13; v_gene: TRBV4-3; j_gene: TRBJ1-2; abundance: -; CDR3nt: TGCGCCAGCAGCCAAACCCCCGACAGGACTCACACCTTC; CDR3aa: CASSQTPDRTHTF
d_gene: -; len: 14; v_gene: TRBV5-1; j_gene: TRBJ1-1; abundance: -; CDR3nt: TGCGCCAGCAGCCCCTTTCCCGTGGGGGATGAAGCTTTCTTT; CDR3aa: CASSPFPVGDEAFF
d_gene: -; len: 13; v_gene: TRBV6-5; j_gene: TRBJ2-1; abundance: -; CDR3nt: TGTGCCAGCAGCCGGACAGTTAACAATGAGCAGTTCTTC; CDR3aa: CASSRTVNNEQFF
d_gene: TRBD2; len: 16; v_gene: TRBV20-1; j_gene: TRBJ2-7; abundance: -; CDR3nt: TGCAGTGCTAGAACCCCTAGCGGGGGGCCCACCTACGAGCAGTACTTC; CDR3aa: CSARTPSGGPTYEQYF
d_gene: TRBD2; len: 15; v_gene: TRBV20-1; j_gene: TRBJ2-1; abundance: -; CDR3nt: TGCAGTGCTAGACTGCTAGCGGGGGCTTACAATGAGCAGTTCTTC; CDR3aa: CSARLLAGAYNEQFF
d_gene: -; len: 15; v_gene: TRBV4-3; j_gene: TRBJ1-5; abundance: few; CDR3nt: TGCGCCAGCAGCCAGGGCCGACAATGGCATCAGCCCCAGCATTTT; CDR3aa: CASSQGRQWHQPQHF
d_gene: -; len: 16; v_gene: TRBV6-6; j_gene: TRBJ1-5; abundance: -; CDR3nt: TGTGCCAGCAATGTACAGGGAAGAGGGAGCAATCAGCCCCAGCATTTT; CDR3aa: CASNVQGRGSNQPQHF
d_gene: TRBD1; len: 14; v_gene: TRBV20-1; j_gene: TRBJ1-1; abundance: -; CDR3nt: TGCAGTGCTGGGGAAGGACAGGGGACGCCTGAAGCTTTCTTT; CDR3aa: CSAGEGQGTPEAFF